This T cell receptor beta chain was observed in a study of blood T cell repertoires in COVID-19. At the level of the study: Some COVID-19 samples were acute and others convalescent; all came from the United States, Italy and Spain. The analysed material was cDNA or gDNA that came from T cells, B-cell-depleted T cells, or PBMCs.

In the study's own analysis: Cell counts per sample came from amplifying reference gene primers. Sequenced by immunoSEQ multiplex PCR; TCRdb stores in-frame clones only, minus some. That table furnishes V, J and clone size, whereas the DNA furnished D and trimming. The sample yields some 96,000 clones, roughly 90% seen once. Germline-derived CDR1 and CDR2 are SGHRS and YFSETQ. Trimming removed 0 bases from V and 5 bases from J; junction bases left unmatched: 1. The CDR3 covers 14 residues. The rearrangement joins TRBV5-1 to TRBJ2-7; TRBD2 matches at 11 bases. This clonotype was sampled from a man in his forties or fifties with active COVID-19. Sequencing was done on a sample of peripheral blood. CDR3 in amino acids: CASSLELAGDEQYF. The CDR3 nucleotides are TGCGCCAGCAGCTTGGAACTAGCGGGGGACGAGCAGTACTTC.